This T cell receptor beta chain comes out of a study of shared clonotypes between healthy human individuals. Overall study context: With ages of 18 to 49, the donors were two women and three men.

In the case of this clone: Other DNA sequences from this sample encode an identical CDR3 as well.

CDR3 length: 16 amino acids. Trimming cost V 3 bases and J 0 bases, with 14 bases left between them. Germline V gives CDR1 SGHRS, CDR2 YFSETQ. Sequencing was performed with immunoSEQ multiplex PCR; in TCRdb, only in-frame clones are kept and a portion is missing. The sample records 550,000 to 800,000 clones, approximately 79% being singletons. The chain couples TRBV5-1 to TRBJ2-3, with a tentative D call TRBD2 (6 bases). Sequencing was done on a sample of memory CD4+ T cells sorted from blood. Subset reported: CD45RA-negative fraction. The receptor was derived from a woman aged 30 to 39 in good health. As DNA, the CDR3 is TGCGCCAGCAGCTCTGGCGGGGCCCCTAGCACAGATACGCAGTATTTT. It specifies CASSSGGAPSTDTQYF. Full variable domain (outside the CDR3, taken from reference TRBV5-1 and TRBJ2-3): KAGVTQTPRYLIKTRGQQVTLSCSPISGHRSVSWYQQTPGQGLQFLFEYFSETQRNKGNFPGRFSGRQFSNSRSEMNVSTLELGDSALYLCASSSGGAPSTDTQYFGPGTRLTVL.